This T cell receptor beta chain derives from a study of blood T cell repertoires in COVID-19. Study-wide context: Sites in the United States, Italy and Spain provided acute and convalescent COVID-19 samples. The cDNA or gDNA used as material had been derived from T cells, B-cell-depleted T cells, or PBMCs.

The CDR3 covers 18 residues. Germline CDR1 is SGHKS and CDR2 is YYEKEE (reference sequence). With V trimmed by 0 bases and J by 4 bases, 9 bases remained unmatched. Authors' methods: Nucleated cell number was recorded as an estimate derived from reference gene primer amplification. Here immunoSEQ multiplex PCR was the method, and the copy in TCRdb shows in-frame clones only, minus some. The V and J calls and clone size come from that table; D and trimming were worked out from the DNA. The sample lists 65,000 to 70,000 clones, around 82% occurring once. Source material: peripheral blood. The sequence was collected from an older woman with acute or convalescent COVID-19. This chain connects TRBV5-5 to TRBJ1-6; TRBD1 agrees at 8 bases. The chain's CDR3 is CASSLAAGQAIYNSPLHF. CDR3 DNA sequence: TGTGCCAGCAGCTTGGCCGCGGGACAGGCTATTTATAATTCACCCCTCCACTTT.